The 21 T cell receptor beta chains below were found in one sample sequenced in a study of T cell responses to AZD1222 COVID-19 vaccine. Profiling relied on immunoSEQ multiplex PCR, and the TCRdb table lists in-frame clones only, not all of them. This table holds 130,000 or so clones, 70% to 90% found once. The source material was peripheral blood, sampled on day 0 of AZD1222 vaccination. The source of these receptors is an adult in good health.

CDR3 residues: CASSLKPGNTEAFF. The CDR3 coding sequence is TGTGCCAGCAGCTTGAAGCCGGGGAACACTGAAGCTTTCTTT. The chain recombines TRBV5-5 with TRBJ1-1; D not certain. The germline V gene encodes CDR1 SGHKS and CDR2 YYEKEE (reference sequence). Trimming removed 1 base from V and 1 base from J, with 8 bases in between. The CDR3 totals 14 residues.

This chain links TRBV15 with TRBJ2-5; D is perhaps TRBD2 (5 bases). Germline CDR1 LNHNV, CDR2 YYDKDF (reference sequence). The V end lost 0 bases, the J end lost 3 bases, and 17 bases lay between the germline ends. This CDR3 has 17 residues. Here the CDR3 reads CATSREAGIPFKETQYF. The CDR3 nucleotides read TGTGCCACCAGCAGAGAGGCGGGCATTCCCTTTAAAGAGACCCAGTACTTC.

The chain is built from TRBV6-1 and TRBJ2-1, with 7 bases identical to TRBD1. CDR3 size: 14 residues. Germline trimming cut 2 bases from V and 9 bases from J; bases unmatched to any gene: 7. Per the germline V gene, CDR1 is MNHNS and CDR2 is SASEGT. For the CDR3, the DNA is TGTGCCAGCAGTGAAACAAGGGGGCAGGTTGAGCAGTTCTTC. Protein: CASSETRGQVEQFF.

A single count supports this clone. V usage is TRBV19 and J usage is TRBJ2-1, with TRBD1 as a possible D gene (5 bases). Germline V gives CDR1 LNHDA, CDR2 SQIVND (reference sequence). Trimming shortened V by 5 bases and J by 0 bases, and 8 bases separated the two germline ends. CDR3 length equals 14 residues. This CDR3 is CASSYRSSYNEQFF. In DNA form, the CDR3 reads TGTGCCAGTAGTTACAGGTCCTCCTACAATGAGCAGTTCTTC.

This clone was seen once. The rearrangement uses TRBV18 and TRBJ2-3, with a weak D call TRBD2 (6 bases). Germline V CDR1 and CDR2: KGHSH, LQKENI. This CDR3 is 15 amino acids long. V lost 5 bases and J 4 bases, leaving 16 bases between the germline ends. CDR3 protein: CASSSPGRESDTQYF. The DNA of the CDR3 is TGTGCCAGCTCATCTCCGGGACGGGAGTCAGATACGCAGTATTTT.

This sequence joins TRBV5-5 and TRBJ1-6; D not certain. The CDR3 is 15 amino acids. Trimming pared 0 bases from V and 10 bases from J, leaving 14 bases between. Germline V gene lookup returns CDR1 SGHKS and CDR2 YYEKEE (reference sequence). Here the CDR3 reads CASSLVAVVESPLHF. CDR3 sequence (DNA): TGTGCCAGCAGCTTGGTGGCGGTGGTGGAGTCACCCCTCCACTTT.

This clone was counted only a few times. The CDR3 bases are TGTGCCAGCAGACCACCTTTGGAGGCATTGGTCCCCTTGGGGGCTTTCTTT. Its protein product is CASRPPLEALVPLGAFF. V gene TRBV28 combines with J gene TRBJ1-1; no definite D call. CDR1 and CDR2 (germline): MDHEN, SYDVKM. This CDR3 region has 17 residues. The V and J ends lost 6 bases and 11 bases respectively, with 31 bases between them.

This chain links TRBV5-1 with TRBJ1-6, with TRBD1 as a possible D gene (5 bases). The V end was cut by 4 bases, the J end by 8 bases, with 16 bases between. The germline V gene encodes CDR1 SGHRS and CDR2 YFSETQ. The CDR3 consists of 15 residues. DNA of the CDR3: TGCGCCAGCAGCCGGGACTCAGGGCCGGATTCACCCCTCCACTTT. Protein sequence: CASSRDSGPDSPLHF.

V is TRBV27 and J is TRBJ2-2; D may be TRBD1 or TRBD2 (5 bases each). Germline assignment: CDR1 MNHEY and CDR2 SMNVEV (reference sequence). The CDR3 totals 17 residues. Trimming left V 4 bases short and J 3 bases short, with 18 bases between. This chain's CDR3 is CASSSPPTVGDTGELFF. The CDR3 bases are TGTGCCAGCAGTTCCCCCCCGACGGTGGGGGACACCGGGGAGCTGTTTTTT.

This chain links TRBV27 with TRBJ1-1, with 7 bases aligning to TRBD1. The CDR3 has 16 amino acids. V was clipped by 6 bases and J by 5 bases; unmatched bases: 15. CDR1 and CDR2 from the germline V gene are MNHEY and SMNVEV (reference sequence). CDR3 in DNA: TGTGCCAGCAGGACACCTTTTTCAGGGGGGAGGACTGAAGCTTTCTTT. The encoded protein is CASRTPFSGGRTEAFF.

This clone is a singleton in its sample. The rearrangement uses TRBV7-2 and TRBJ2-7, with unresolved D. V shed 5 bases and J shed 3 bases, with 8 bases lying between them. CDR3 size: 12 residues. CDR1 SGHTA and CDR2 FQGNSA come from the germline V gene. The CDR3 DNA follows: TGTGCCAGCAGCGCGGACCACTACGAGCAGTACTTC. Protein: CASSADHYEQYF. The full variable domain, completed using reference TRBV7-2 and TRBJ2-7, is GAGVSQSPSNKVTEKGKDVELRCDPISGHTALYWYRQSLGQGLEFLIYFQGNSAPDKSGLPSDRFSAERTGGSVSTLTIQRTQQEDSAVYLCASSADHYEQYFGPGTRLTVT.

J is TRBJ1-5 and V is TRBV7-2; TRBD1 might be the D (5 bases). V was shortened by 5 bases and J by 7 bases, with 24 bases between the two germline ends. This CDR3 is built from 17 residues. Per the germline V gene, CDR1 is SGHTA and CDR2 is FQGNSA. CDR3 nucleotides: TGTGCCAGCAGCCTCTTGGGGCAGGGAGGATCTAACCAGCCCCAGCATTTT. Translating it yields CASSLLGQGGSNQPQHF.

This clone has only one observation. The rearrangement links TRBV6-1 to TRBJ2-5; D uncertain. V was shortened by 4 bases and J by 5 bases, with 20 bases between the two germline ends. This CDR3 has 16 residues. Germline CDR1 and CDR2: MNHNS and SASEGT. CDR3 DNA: TGTGCCAGCAGTGGGCCGTCACCCGAGCTGTGGGAGACCCAGTACTTC. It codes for CASSGPSPELWETQYF.

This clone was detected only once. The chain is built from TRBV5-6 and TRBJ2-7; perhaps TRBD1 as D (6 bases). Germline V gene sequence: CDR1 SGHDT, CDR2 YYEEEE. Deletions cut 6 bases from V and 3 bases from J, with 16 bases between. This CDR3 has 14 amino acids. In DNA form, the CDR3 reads TGTGCCAGCACCACGCTGGGACAATACTACGAGCAGTACTTC. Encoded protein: CASTTLGQYYEQYF.

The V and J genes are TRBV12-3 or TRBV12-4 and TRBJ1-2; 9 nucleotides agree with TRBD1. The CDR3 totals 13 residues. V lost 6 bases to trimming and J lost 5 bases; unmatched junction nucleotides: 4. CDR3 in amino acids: CASRRGQGYGYTF. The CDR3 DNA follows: TGTGCCAGCAGACGCGGACAGGGGTATGGCTACACCTTC.

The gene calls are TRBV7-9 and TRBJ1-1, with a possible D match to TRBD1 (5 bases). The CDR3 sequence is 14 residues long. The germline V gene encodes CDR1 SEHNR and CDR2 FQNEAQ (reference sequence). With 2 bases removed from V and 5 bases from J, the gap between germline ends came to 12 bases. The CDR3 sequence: CASSLSQGWTEAFF. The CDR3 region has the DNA TGTGCCAGCAGCTTATCCCAGGGATGGACTGAAGCTTTCTTT.

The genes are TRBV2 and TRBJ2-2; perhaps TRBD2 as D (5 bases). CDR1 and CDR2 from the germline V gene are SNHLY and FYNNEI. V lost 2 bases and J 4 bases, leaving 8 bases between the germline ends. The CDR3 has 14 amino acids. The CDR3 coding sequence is TGTGCCAGCAGTGAATACGGGATCACCGGGGAGCTGTTTTTT. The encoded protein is CASSEYGITGELFF.

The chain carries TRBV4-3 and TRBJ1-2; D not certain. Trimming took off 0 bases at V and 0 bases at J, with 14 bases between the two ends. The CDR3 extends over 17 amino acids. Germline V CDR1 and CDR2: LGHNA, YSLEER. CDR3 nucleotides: TGCGCCAGCAGCCAAGAACTTCTTGGGTTAGCTAACTATGGCTACACCTTC. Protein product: CASSQELLGLANYGYTF.

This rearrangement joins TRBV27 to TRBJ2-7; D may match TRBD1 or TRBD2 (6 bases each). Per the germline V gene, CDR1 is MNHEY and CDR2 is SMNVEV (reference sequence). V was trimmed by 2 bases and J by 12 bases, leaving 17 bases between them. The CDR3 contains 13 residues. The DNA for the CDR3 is TGTGCCAGCAGTTTAGGGGGCGTAGGAGGGCGGTACTTC. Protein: CASSLGGVGGRYF.

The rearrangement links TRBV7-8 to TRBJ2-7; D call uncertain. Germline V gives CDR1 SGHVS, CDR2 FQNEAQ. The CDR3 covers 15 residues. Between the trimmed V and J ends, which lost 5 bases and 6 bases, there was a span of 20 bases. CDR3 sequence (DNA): TGTGCCAGCAGCCCCCTAGGTTACAGTCTCATCGAGCAGTACTTC. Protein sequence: CASSPLGYSLIEQYF.

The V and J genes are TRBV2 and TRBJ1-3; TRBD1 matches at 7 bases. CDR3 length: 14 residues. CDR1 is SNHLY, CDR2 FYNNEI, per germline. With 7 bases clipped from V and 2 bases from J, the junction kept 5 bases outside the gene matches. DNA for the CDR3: TGTGCCAGCAAAACCGGGACAGCTGGAAACACCATATATTTT. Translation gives CASKTGTAGNTIYF. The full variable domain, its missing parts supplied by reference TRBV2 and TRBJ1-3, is EPEVTQTPSHQVTQMGQEVILRCVPISNHLYFYWYRQILGQKVEFLVSFYNNEISEKSEIFDDQFSVERPDGSNFTLKIRSTKLEDSAMYFCASKTGTAGNTIYFGEGSWLTVV.